Presented here are 23 T cell receptor beta chains from one specimen sequenced in a study of cytomegalovirus exposure and HLA in healthy donors. The study ran its PCR with 60 Vbeta and 13 Jbeta primers. Using immunoSEQ multiplex PCR, the repertoire was profiled, and TCRdb retains in-frame clones only, with some absent. Counted here are about 200,000 clones, approximately 83% occurring once; the ten biggest clones make up roughly 0.098%. Sequencing was carried out using PBMCs. Every receptor here comes from a boy aged 2 to 10 in good health and CMV-seronegative.

The chain is built from TRBV19 and TRBJ1-5; D is possibly TRBD1 (6 bases). Trimming took 3 bases from V and 6 from J, leaving 12 bases between them. Germline loops: CDR1 LNHDA, CDR2 SQIVND (reference sequence). This CDR3 region has 14 residues. The CDR3 loop reads CASSIEPRGQPQHF. CDR3 coding DNA: TGTGCCAGTAGTATCGAGCCCAGGGGTCAGCCCCAGCATTTT.

The rearrangement uses TRBV2 and TRBJ1-6; 8 bases match TRBD1. The CDR3 runs to 14 residues. Germline V gives CDR1 SNHLY, CDR2 FYNNEI. Germline trimming cut 1 base from V and 10 bases from J; bases unmatched to any gene: 3. CDR3 bases: TGTGCCAGCAGTGAAGGCAGGGGGCGGTCACCCCTCCACTTT. It specifies CASSEGRGRSPLHF.

The rearrangement links TRBV5-6 to TRBJ2-7; TRBD1 matches at 12 bases. V shed 3 bases and J 7 bases; nucleotides not matched to a gene: 11. The CDR3 is made up of 16 amino acids. Germline V gives CDR1 SGHDT, CDR2 YYEEEE. CDR3 DNA: TGTGCCAGCAGCTCCTGGGCGGGACAGGGGGCAAGAGAGCAGTACTTC. Protein: CASSSWAGQGAREQYF.

V and J are TRBV4-1 and TRBJ1-2; D not certain. Germline V CDR1 and CDR2: MGHRA, YSYEKL. The ends were cut back, 0 bases at V and 8 bases at J, with 22 bases in the middle. The CDR3 has 17 amino acids. The CDR3 DNA reads as TGCGCCAGCAGCCAAGATCTCGGTGGGAGGGTAGAAGAGGGCTACACCTTC. It encodes CASSQDLGGRVEEGYTF.

The chain carries TRBV6-5 and TRBJ1-2, with 7 bases matching TRBD1. This CDR3 region has 14 residues. Germline-derived CDR1 and CDR2 are MNHEY and SVGAGI. The J segment lost 8 bases and the V segment lost 0 bases, leaving 6 bases of the junction unmatched. This CDR3 reads CASSYSTGSGGYTF. CDR3 nucleotides: TGTGCCAGCAGTTACTCGACAGGGAGTGGAGGCTACACCTTC.

The chain employs TRBV6-1 and TRBJ2-3, with D perhaps matching TRBD2 (6 bases). This CDR3 region has 14 residues. Trimming took off 6 bases at V and 4 bases at J, with 14 bases between the two ends. Germline assignment: CDR1 MNHNS and CDR2 SASEGT. CDR3 in amino acids: CASSPTSRADTQYF. The CDR3 DNA reads as TGTGCCAGCAGCCCCACTAGCAGAGCAGATACGCAGTATTTT.

The chain combines TRBV5-6 with TRBJ2-5; D not resolved. The last part of the DNA fits TRBJ2-7 better; the J call may be wrong. CDR3 length: 14 amino acids. In germline, CDR1 is SGHDT, CDR2 YYEEEE. CDR3 DNA sequence: TGTGCCAGCAGCTTGGGAAGGAGCTCCTACGAGCAGTACTTC. It codes for CASSLGRSSYEQYF.

This rearrangement joins TRBV30 to TRBJ2-7; D is perhaps TRBD2 (5 bases). Germline CDR1 GTSNPN, CDR2 SVGIG (reference sequence). The CDR3 sequence is 12 residues long. The V and J ends lost 6 bases and 4 bases respectively, with 13 bases between them. The CDR3 DNA follows: TGTGCCTGCCGGGATTTATCATACGAGCAGTACTTC. As protein: CACRDLSYEQYF.

This sequence joins TRBV19 and TRBJ1-1; 9 bases align to TRBD1. J was trimmed by 11 bases and V by 6 bases; bases with no gene match: 10. CDR1 LNHDA and CDR2 SQIVND come from the germline V gene (reference sequence). This CDR3 is 13 amino acids long. CDR3 in DNA: TGTGCCAGTAGCCCGAGGGACAGGGCTAAGGCTTTCTTT. Protein product: CASSPRDRAKAFF.

The chain recombines TRBV7-2 with TRBJ1-1; D is unclear. The CDR3 runs to 13 residues. Germline V gives CDR1 SGHTA, CDR2 FQGNSA. The V end lost 5 bases, the J end lost 1 base, and 8 bases lay between the germline ends. In nucleotides, the CDR3 is TGTGCCAGCAGCCTCGACAAGAACACTGAAGCTTTCTTT. This sequence encodes CASSLDKNTEAFF.

The chain carries TRBV11-2 and TRBJ1-2; D remains unclear. The CDR3 has 12 amino acids. With 6 bases removed from V and 8 bases from J, the gap between germline ends came to 13 bases. Germline assignment: CDR1 SGHAT and CDR2 FQNNGV. CDR3 DNA sequence: TGTGCCAGCAGTTACCGACGGGAAGGCTACACCTTC. Translating gives CASSYRREGYTF.

V gene TRBV2 combines with J gene TRBJ2-7, with D possibly matching TRBD2 (6 bases). Trimming took 6 bases from V and 3 from J, leaving 12 bases between them. CDR1 is SNHLY, CDR2 FYNNEI, per germline. The CDR3 sequence is 13 residues long. The CDR3 bases are TGTGCCAGCAGACGGACTACGGTCTACGAGCAGTACTTC. Residues: CASRRTTVYEQYF.

The chain recombines TRBV19 with TRBJ2-7, with 8 bases matching TRBD1. The germline V gene encodes CDR1 LNHDA and CDR2 SQIVND (reference sequence). The CDR3 extends over 14 amino acids. V lost 1 base, J lost 5 bases, and 4 bases stayed unmatched. The CDR3 loop is CASSIGQGAHEQYF. Written as DNA, the CDR3 is TGTGCCAGTAGTATAGGGCAGGGGGCTCACGAGCAGTACTTC.

V and J are TRBV30 and TRBJ1-1, with D uncertain. CDR3 length: 13 amino acids. The germline gives CDR1 GTSNPN, CDR2 SVGIG (reference sequence). The V end was cut by 2 bases, the J end by 2 bases, with 9 bases between. The CDR3 here is CAWSSTENTEAFF. The CDR3 region has the DNA TGTGCCTGGAGTTCTACAGAAAACACTGAAGCTTTCTTT.

The chain employs TRBV2 and TRBJ1-4; D unclear. This CDR3 is 12 amino acids long. V was clipped by 9 bases and J by 7 bases, with 12 bases between them. Germline V gives CDR1 SNHLY, CDR2 FYNNEI. The CDR3 region is CASRDRAEKLFF. The CDR3 DNA follows: TGTGCCAGTCGGGATCGGGCTGAAAAACTGTTTTTT.

V usage is TRBV6-1 and J usage is TRBJ1-1; D is unclear. The length of the CDR3 is 14 residues. Trimming stripped 1 base from V and 4 bases from J, with 10 bases between. Looked up from germline, CDR1 is MNHNS and CDR2 is SASEGT. CDR3 in DNA: TGTGCCAGCAGTGAAGTAGACTTAGGCACTGAAGCTTTCTTT. It codes for CASSEVDLGTEAFF.

The rearrangement joins TRBV10-3 to TRBJ1-2; tentative D call: TRBD1 (6 bases). Germline-derived CDR1 and CDR2 are ENHRY and SYGVKD. Trimming took 0 bases from V and 4 from J, leaving 9 bases between them. The CDR3 totals 14 residues. The CDR3 DNA sequence: TGTGCCATCAGTGAGTCGAGACAGGTCTATGGCTACACCTTC. Residues: CAISESRQVYGYTF.

V and J are TRBV5-6 and TRBJ2-3, with D tentatively TRBD2 (7 bases). The CDR3 is 14 residues long. V lost 2 bases and J lost 4, with 11 bases in between. Germline V lookup: CDR1 SGHDT, CDR2 YYEEEE. CDR3 nucleotides: TGTGCCAGCAGCTTTGGCGGGGGCTCAGATACGCAGTATTTT. Translating it yields CASSFGGGSDTQYF.

The V gene is TRBV5-4, the J gene TRBJ1-1, with a tentative D call TRBD1 (6 bases). The CDR3 sequence is 13 residues long. The germline V and J ends were trimmed by 4 bases and 3 bases, with 10 bases remaining between them. Per germline, CDR1 SGHNT and CDR2 YYREEE (reference sequence). The CDR3 DNA sequence: TGTGCCAGCAGCGAACCAGGGGACACTGAAGCTTTCTTT. It encodes CASSEPGDTEAFF.

This clone appeared once. This chain links TRBV10-3 with TRBJ1-6; no definite D call. V lost 7 bases to trimming and J lost 0 bases, with 10 bases between them. CDR1 and CDR2 (germline): ENHRY, SYGVKD. The CDR3 length is 15 residues. The CDR3 reads CAITDSVSYNSPLHF. The CDR3 DNA reads TGTGCCATCACCGACTCAGTCTCCTATAATTCACCCCTCCACTTT.

Concerning this clone: This sample also contains other DNA sequences that code for the same CDR3. The chain has TRBV4-3 and TRBJ1-1; TRBD1 matches 7 bases. V shed 1 base, J shed 1 base, and the junction held 0 bases outside the gene matches. The length of the CDR3 is 14 residues. The germline gives CDR1 LGHNA, CDR2 YSLEER. The chain's CDR3 is CASSQGQGNTEAFF. CDR3 DNA sequence: TGCGCCAGCAGCCAAGGACAGGGGAACACTGAAGCTTTCTTT.

This sequence joins TRBV10-3 and TRBJ2-5; 8 nucleotides line up with TRBD2. The ends lost 10 bases at V and 1 base at J; junction bases unmatched: 2. Per the germline V gene, CDR1 is ENHRY and CDR2 is SYGVKD. CDR3 size: 12 residues. CDR3 coding DNA: TGTGCCACCGGGACTAGCCAAGAGACCCAGTACTTC. Its translation: CATGTSQETQYF.

The DNA for the CDR3 is TGTGCCAGTAGTATAGAAGGGAGTGAAGCTTTCTTT. It translates to CASSIEGSEAFF. The chain joins TRBV19 to TRBJ1-1; no definite D call. There are 12 residues in the CDR3. Trimming left V 0 bases short and J 7 bases short, with 6 bases between. CDR1 is LNHDA and CDR2 is SQIVND in the germline V gene (reference sequence).